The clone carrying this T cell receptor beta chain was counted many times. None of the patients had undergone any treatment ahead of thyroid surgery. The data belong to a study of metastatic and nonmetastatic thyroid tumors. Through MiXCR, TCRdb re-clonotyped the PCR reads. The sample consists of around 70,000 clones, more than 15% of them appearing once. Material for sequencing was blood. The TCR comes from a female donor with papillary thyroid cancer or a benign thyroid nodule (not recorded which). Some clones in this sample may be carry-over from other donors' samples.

This CDR3 is CASSPNTEAFF. CDR3 nucleotide sequence: TGTGCCAGCAGTCCAAACACTGAAGCTTTCTTT. The V and J genes are TRBV28 and TRBJ1-1; D gene ambiguous. The V and J ends lost 5 bases and 2 bases respectively, with 3 bases between them. The germline gives CDR1 MDHEN, CDR2 SYDVKM. This CDR3 region has 11 residues. Drawing the rest from reference TRBV28 and TRBJ1-1, the complete variable domain is DVKVTQSSRYLVKRTGEKVFLECVQDMDHENMFWYRQDPGLGLRLIYFSYDVKMKEKGDIPEGYSVSREKKERFSLILESASTNQTSMYLCASSPNTEAFFGQGTRLTVV.